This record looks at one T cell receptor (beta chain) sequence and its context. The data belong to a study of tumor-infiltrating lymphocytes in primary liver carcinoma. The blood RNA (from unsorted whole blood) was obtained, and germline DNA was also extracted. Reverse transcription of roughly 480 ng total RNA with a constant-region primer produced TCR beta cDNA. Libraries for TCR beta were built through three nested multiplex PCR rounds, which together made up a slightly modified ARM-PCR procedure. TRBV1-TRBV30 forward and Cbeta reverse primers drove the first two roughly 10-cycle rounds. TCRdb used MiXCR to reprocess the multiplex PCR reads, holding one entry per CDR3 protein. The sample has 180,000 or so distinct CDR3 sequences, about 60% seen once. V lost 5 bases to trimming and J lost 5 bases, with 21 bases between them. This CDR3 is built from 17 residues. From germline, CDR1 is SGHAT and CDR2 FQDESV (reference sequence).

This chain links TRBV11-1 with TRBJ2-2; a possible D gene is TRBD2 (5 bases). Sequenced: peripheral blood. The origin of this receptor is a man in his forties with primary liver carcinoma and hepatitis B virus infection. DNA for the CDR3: TGTGCCAGCAGCGTGGCGGGCATGGTCTTGAGGACCGGGGAGCTGTTTTTT. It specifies CASSVAGMVLRTGELFF.